The present entry profiles one T cell receptor beta chain with its context. Its target is not known. These data are taken from a study of cytomegalovirus exposure and HLA in healthy donors. In the study overall: There were roughly 80 million unique TCRs (from HLA-typed donors) in an early data release.

Researchers ran the PCR with 60 Vbeta and 13 Jbeta primers. Only in-frame clones appear in the TCRdb table, and some are missing; sequencing was by immunoSEQ multiplex PCR. The data hold approximately 150,000 clones, with 70% to 80% observed a single time. Germline CDR1 reads SQVTM; CDR2 reads ANQGSEA. The J segment lost 4 bases and the V segment lost 5 bases, leaving 9 bases of the junction unmatched. There are 15 residues in the CDR3. Whole-study results and caveats: Later analysis indicated greater clonal expansion among HLA-associated TCR beta chains than among equally common other chains. One later analysis reportedly identified an Asian-associated ancestry cluster that showed fewer N-insertions than the 666-donor mean.

The material sequenced was PBMCs. The rearrangement joins TRBV29-1 to TRBJ2-1, with TRBD2 matching 9 bases. The TCR was taken from a man in his forties in good health and CMV-seronegative. The CDR3 DNA reads TGCAGCGTTATTAGCGGGAGCCTCAGATACAATGAGCAGTTCTTC. Encoded protein: CSVISGSLRYNEQFF.